These 5 T cell receptor beta chains share one sample of origin, sequenced in a study of blood T cell repertoires in COVID-19. Libraries were prepared by immunoSEQ multiplex PCR; TCRdb keeps only in-frame clonotypes and omits some of them. The profile shows 300,000 to 400,000 clones, approximately 88% of them singletons. Sequencing was performed on peripheral blood. All receptors derive from a woman in her twenties or thirties with COVID-19, enrolled during active disease.

The gene calls are TRBV6-1 and TRBJ2-5, with D tentatively TRBD2 (6 bases). This CDR3 is 13 amino acids long. The germline V gene encodes CDR1 MNHNS and CDR2 SASEGT. Trimming took off 2 bases at V and 6 bases at J, with 10 bases between the two ends. The CDR3 here is CASSEREIKTQYF. The DNA for the CDR3 is TGTGCCAGCAGTGAACGGGAGATAAAGACCCAGTACTTC.

The chain has TRBV5-1 and TRBJ2-2; 11 nucleotides line up with TRBD2. The trim removed 5 bases at V and 1 base at J, leaving 4 bases unmatched. Germline CDR1 and CDR2: SGHRS and YFSETQ. The CDR3 spans 16 residues. The CDR3 DNA reads TGCGCCAGCAGTTACACTAGCGGGGGGAACACCGGGGAGCTGTTTTTT. Its protein is CASSYTSGGNTGELFF.

The DNA for the CDR3 is TGTGCCAGCAGCGCCCCCCAGGACACTGAAGCTTTCTTT. Translating gives CASSAPQDTEAFF. V and J are TRBV9 and TRBJ1-1; D is ambiguous. The CDR3 is 13 residues long. Germline lookup yields CDR1 SGDLS and CDR2 YYNGEE. V lost 3 bases and J lost 3, with 9 bases in between.

V gene TRBV9 combines with J gene TRBJ2-3, with D maybe TRBD2 (7 bases). The V gene lost 6 bases and the J gene lost 3 bases, with 20 bases spanning the gap. This CDR3 spans 16 amino acids. CDR1 and CDR2 (germline): SGDLS, YYNGEE. The CDR3 reads CASNLGGLADTDTQYF. CDR3 sequence (DNA): TGTGCCAGCAACCTCGGGGGGCTAGCGGATACAGATACGCAGTATTTT.

The chain recombines TRBV13 with TRBJ2-5; D gene ambiguous. This CDR3 is built from 12 residues. Between the trimmed V and J ends, which lost 5 bases and 5 bases, there was a span of 9 bases. In germline, CDR1 is PRHDT, CDR2 FYEKMQ (reference sequence). The CDR3 region is CASSLSRETQYF. DNA for the CDR3: TGTGCCAGCAGCCTATCCCGGGAGACCCAGTACTTC.